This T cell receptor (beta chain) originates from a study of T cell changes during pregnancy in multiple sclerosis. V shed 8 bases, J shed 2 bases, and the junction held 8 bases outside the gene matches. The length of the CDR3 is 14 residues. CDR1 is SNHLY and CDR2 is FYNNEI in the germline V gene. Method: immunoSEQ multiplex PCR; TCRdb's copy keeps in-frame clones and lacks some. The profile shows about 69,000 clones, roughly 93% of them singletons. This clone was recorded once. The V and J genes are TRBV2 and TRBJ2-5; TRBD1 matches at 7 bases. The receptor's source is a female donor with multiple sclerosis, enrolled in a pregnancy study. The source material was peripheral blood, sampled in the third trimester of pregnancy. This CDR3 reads CASYEETGQETQYF. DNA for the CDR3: TGTGCCAGCTACGAGGAGACAGGGCAAGAGACCCAGTACTTC.